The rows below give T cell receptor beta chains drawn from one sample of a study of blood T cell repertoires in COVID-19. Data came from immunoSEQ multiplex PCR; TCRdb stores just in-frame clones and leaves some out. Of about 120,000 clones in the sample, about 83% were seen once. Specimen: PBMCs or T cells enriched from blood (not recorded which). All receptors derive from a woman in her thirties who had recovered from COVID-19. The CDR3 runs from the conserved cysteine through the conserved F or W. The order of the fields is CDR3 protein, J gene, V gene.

CASSYGTGVNNSPLHF	TRBJ1-6	TRBV5-5
CASSIGLAGGASPLHF	TRBJ1-6	TRBV19
CASATGGVRVNNQPQHF	TRBJ1-5	TRBV28
CASSVAVGTSTDTQYF	TRBJ2-3	TRBV9
CASSRQGVYSNQPQHF	TRBJ1-5	TRBV19
CASRPTVRGPRSGAFF	TRBJ1-1	TRBV5-5
CASSVGVEGVRGTQYF	TRBJ2-5	TRBV9
CASRILAAYNEQFF	TRBJ2-1	TRBV6-5
CASSQGTGGWEPQHF	TRBJ1-5	TRBV4-1
CASSPTGQPNEKLFF	TRBJ1-4	TRBV28
CASSLDRSRETQYF	TRBJ2-5	TRBV6-5
CASSQTRQPPGNTIYF	TRBJ1-3	TRBV7-9
CASSLGFQPQHF	TRBJ1-5	TRBV13
CASSLAGVETQYF	TRBJ2-5	TRBV5-4
CASSLVSSGSRGNEQFF	TRBJ2-1	TRBV7-6
CASRLAGGGDEQFF	TRBJ2-1	TRBV2
CASRRGGPNQPQHF	TRBJ1-5	TRBV28
CASSSRRDRGIGAGELFF	TRBJ2-2	TRBV28
CASSLALGQGGSDTQYF	TRBJ2-3	TRBV5-5
CASSVGLAGGPWEYNEQFF	TRBJ2-1	TRBV9
CASSLNSGRDNEQFF	TRBJ2-1	TRBV11-2
CASSFTGGANYGYTF	TRBJ1-2	TRBV5-1
CASSLTPQGLGSGYTF	TRBJ1-2	TRBV11-2
CASSLEIHRAQHF	TRBJ1-5	TRBV7-4
CASSQGGTSQETQYF	TRBJ2-5	TRBV14
CASSQYASGRIGEQFF	TRBJ2-1	TRBV4-2
CSDTTSGYYNEQFF	TRBJ2-1	TRBV29-1
CASSATGGGQPQHF	TRBJ1-5	TRBV9
CASSPGTANTGELFF	TRBJ2-2	TRBV4-3
CASSFPGLAGVEQFF	TRBJ2-1	TRBV6-5
CASSWTGTLDQPQHF	TRBJ1-5	TRBV11-2
CATSDYGSFGKTQYF	TRBJ2-5	TRBV24-1
CASSPRERGDTQYF	TRBJ2-3	TRBV18
CASSLHQGGNTIYF	TRBJ1-3	TRBV7-2
CASSSGGIGQPQHF	TRBJ1-5	TRBV7-9
CASIAGTGGTGELFF	TRBJ2-2	TRBV5-1
CASSRDSQETQYF	TRBJ2-5	TRBV21-1
CASSPQLAGAREQYF	TRBJ2-7	TRBV4-3
CASSYSWRRMVEAFF	TRBJ1-1	TRBV6-2/TRBV6-3
CASSYLGLAGSSYNEQFF	TRBJ2-1	TRBV6-2/TRBV6-3
CASSRTSGRALGEQFF	TRBJ2-1	TRBV2
CASSPRRMNTEAFF	TRBJ1-1	TRBV28
CASSQRTGLSEKLFF	TRBJ1-4	TRBV14
CASRGQPGTEAFF	TRBJ1-1	TRBV5-1
CASSWRGRDSPLHF	TRBJ1-6	TRBV5-6
CASTAGHEQFF	TRBJ2-1	TRBV12-3/TRBV12-4